This T cell receptor beta chain was found in a study of human T cells and chemical hapten exposure. Study at large: From small differences in pooled library volume came most of the variation in per-sample TCR yields.

Specified time point: patch test 2, 6 weeks after DPC sensitization. The treatment is: therapeutic diphenylcyclopropenone sensitization with weekly scalp DPC. V lost 7 bases, J lost 6 bases, and 7 bases stayed unmatched. This CDR3 has 13 residues. CDR1 and CDR2 from the germline V gene are KGHDR and SFDVKD. TCRdb itself ran the RACE reads through MiXCR, one entry per CDR3 protein. The sample lists some 100,000 distinct CDR3 sequences, 7.5% to 10% occurring once. Here the sequenced sample was whole blood, taken in connection with sensitization to the hapten diphenylcyclopropenone (DPC). This chain connects TRBV24-1 to TRBJ2-7; 8 nucleotides align to TRBD1. The TCR comes from a woman in her forties with alopecia areata. Some clones in this sample may be carry-over from other donors' samples. The CDR3 protein is CATRRGQGGEQYF. CDR3 DNA: TGTGCCACCAGACGCGGACAGGGCGGCGAGCAGTACTTC.